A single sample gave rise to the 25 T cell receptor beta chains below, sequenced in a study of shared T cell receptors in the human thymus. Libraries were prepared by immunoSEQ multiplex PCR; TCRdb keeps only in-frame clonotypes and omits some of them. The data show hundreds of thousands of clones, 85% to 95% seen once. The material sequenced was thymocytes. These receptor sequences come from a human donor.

CDR3 coding DNA: TGTGCCTGGAGTGTTCCGGGCCCGGCGGGTGGCTACACCTTC. Protein product: CAWSVPGPAGGYTF. The V and J genes are TRBV30 and TRBJ1-2, with D uncertain. The length of the CDR3 is 14 residues. Germline V gene sequence: CDR1 GTSNPN, CDR2 SVGIG (reference sequence). The V gene lost 0 bases and the J gene lost 7 bases, with 15 bases spanning the gap.

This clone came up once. The CDR3 DNA reads TGTGCCAGCAGTAGCGTGACAGAAGAGACCCAGTACTTC. Its translation is CASSSVTEETQYF. The rearrangement uses TRBV27 and TRBJ2-5; maybe TRBD1 (5 bases). This CDR3 has 13 residues. Trimming left V 5 bases short and J 3 bases short, with 10 bases between. CDR1 and CDR2 (germline): MNHEY, SMNVEV (reference sequence).

CDR3 amino acids: CASSVEPRLAGWDTQYF. CDR3 nucleotide sequence: TGTGCCAGCAGCGTAGAACCCCGACTAGCGGGATGGGATACGCAGTATTTT. The gene calls are TRBV7-9 and TRBJ2-3, with 11 bases that match TRBD2. In germline, CDR1 is SEHNR, CDR2 FQNEAQ (reference sequence). After removal of 5 bases from V and 6 bases from J, the junction contained 13 bases not matched to a gene. There are 17 residues in the CDR3.

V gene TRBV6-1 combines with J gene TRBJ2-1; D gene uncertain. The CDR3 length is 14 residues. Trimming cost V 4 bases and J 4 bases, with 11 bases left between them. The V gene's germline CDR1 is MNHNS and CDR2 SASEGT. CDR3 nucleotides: TGTGCCAGCAGTGCCGCGCCAGCTTACAATGAGCAGTTCTTC. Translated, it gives CASSAAPAYNEQFF.

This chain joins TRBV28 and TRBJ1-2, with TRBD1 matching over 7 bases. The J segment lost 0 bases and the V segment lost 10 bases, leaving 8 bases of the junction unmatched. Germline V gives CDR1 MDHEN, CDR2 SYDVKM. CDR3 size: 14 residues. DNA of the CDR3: TGTGCCACTCGAGGGCAGGGGGCTAACTATGGCTACACCTTC. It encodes CATRGQGANYGYTF.

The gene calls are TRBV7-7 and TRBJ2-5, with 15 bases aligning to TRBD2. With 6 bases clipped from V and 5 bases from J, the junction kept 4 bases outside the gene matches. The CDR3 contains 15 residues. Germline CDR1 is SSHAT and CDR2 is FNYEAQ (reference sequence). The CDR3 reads CASRLGLAGGETQYF. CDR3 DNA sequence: TGTGCCAGCAGACTAGGACTAGCGGGAGGGGAGACCCAGTACTTC. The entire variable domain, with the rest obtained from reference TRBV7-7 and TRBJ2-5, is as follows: GAGVSQSPRYKVTKRGQDVTLRCDPISSHATLYWYQQALGQGPEFLTYFNYEAQPDKSGLPSDRFSAERPEGSISTLTIQRTEQRDSAMYRCASRLGLAGGETQYFGPGTRLLVL.

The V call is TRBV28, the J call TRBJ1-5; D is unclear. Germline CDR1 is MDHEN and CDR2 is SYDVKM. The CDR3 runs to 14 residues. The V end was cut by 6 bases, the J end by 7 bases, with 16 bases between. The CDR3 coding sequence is TGTGCCAGCAGACACGGCAGATTCCCACAGCCCCAGCATTTT. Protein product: CASRHGRFPQPQHF.

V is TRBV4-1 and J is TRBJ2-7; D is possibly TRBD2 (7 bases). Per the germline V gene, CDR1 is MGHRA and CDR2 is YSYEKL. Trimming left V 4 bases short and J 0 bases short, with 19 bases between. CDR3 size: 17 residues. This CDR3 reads CASSLLSGGHTSYEQYF. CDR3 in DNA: TGCGCCAGCAGCCTCCTATCGGGGGGCCATACCTCCTACGAGCAGTACTTC.

The CDR3 region is CASSYFDTGGRELFF. The CDR3 DNA reads as TGTGCCAGCAGTTACTTTGATACAGGGGGCAGGGAGCTGTTTTTT. The chain recombines TRBV6-5 with TRBJ2-2; 9 bases line up with TRBD1. The CDR3 length is 15 residues. Germline V gene lookup returns CDR1 MNHEY and CDR2 SVGAGI. J gave up 9 bases and V 1 base, and 6 bases lay outside the gene matches.

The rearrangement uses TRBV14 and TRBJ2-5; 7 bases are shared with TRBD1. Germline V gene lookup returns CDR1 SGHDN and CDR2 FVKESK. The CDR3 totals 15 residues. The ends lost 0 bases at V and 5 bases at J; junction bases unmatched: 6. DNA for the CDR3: TGTGCCAGCAGCCAAGATGGGGACAGTCGGGAGACCCAGTACTTC. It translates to CASSQDGDSRETQYF.

The CDR3 region has the DNA TGTGCCAGCAGCTTTCTCACTAGCGGGACACAAGAGACCCAGTACTTC. It encodes CASSFLTSGTQETQYF. The chain employs TRBV5-4 and TRBJ2-5; 10 bases fit TRBD2. CDR3 length equals 16 residues. The V segment lost 2 bases and the J segment 2 bases; nucleotides outside the gene matches: 6. Germline loops: CDR1 SGHNT, CDR2 YYREEE (reference sequence).

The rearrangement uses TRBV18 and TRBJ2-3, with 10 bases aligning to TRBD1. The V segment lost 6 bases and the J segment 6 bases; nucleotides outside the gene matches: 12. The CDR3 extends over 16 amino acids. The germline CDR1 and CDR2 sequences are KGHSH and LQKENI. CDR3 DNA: TGTGCCAGCTCTCTCAAGGAGACAGGGGGCTCGGATACGCAGTATTTT. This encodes CASSLKETGGSDTQYF.

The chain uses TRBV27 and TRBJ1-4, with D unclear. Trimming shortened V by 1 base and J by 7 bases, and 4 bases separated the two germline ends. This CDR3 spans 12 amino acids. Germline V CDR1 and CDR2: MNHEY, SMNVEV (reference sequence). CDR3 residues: CASSLYGEKLFF. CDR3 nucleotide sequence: TGTGCCAGCAGTTTATACGGTGAAAAACTGTTTTTT.

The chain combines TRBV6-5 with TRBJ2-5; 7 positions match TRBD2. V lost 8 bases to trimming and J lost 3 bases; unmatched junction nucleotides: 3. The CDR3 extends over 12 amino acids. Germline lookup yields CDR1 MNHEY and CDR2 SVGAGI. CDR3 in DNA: TGTGCCAGCGGCGCGGGAGAAGAGACCCAGTACTTC. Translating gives CASGAGEETQYF.

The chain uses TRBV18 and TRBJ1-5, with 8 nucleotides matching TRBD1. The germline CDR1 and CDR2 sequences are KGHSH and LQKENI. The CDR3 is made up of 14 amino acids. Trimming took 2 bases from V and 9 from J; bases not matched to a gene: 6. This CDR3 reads CASSPYPTGVPQHF. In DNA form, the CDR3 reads TGTGCCAGCTCACCATATCCGACAGGGGTGCCCCAGCATTTT.

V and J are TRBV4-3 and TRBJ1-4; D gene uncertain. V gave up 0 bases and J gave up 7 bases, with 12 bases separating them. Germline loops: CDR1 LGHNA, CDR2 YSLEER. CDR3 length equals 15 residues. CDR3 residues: CASSQESGVVEKLFF. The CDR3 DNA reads TGCGCCAGCAGCCAAGAAAGCGGGGTAGTTGAAAAACTGTTTTTT.

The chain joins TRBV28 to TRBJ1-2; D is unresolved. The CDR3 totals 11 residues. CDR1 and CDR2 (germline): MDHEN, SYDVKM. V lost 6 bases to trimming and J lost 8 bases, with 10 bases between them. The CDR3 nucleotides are TGTGCCAGCAGCCACCTACCGGGCTACACCTTC. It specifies CASSHLPGYTF.

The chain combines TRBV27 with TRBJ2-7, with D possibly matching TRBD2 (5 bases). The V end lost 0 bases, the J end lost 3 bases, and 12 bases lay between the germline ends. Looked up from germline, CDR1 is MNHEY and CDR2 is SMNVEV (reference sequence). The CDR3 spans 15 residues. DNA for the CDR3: TGTGCCAGCAGTTTATCGGGCCAGGAGGTCTACGAGCAGTACTTC. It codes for CASSLSGQEVYEQYF.

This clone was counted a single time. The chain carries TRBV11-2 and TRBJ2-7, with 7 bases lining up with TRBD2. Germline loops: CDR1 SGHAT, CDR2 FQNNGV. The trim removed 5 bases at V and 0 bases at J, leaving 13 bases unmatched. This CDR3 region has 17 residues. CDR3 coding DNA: TGTGCCAGCAGCCGTAATTTGAGAGCGGGGACCTCCTACGAGCAGTACTTC. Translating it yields CASSRNLRAGTSYEQYF.

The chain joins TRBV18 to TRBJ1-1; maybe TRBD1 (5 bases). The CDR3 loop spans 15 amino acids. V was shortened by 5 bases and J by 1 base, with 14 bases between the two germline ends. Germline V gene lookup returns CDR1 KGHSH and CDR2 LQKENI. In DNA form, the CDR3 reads TGTGCCAGCTCAGGTAAACAGACAGCGAACACTGAAGCTTTCTTT. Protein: CASSGKQTANTEAFF.

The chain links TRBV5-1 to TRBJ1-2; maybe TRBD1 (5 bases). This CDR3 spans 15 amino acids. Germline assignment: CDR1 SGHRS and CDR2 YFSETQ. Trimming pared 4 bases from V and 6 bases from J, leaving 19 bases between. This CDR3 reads CASSLEGRAPDGYTF. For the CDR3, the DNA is TGCGCCAGCAGCCTGGAGGGCAGGGCCCCCGATGGCTACACCTTC. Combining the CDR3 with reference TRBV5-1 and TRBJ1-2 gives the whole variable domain KAGVTQTPRYLIKTRGQQVTLSCSPISGHRSVSWYQQTPGQGLQFLFEYFSETQRNKGNFPGRFSGRQFSNSRSEMNVSTLELGDSALYLCASSLEGRAPDGYTFGSGTRLTVV.

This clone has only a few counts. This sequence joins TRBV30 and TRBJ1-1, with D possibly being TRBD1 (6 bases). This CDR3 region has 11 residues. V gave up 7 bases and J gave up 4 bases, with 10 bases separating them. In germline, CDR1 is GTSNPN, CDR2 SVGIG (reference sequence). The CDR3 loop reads CALGTPTEAFF. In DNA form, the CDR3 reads TGTGCCTTAGGGACACCCACTGAAGCTTTCTTT. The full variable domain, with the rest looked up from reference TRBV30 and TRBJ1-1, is SQTIHQWPATLVQPVGSPLSLECTVEGTSNPNLYWYRQAAGRGLQLLFYSVGIGQISSEVPQNLSASRPQDRQFILSSKKLLLSDSGFYLCALGTPTEAFFGQGTRLTVV.

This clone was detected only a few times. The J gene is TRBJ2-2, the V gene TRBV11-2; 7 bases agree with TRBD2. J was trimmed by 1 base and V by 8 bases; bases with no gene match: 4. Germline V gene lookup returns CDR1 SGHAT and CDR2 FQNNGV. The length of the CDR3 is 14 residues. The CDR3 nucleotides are TGTGCCAGCCGCGCTAGCGGGAACACCGGGGAGCTGTTTTTT. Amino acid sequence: CASRASGNTGELFF. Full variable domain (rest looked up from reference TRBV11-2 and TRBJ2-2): EAGVAQSPRYKIIEKRQSVAFWCNPISGHATLYWYQQILGQGPKLLIQFQNNGVVDDSQLPKDRFSAERLKGVDSTLKIQPAKLEDSAVYLCASRASGNTGELFFGEGSRLTVL.

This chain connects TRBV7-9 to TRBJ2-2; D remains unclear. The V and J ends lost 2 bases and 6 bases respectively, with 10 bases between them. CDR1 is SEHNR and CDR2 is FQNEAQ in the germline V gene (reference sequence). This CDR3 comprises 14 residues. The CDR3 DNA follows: TGTGCCAGCAGCTTACCTCAATCCCCCGGGGAGCTGTTTTTT. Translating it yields CASSLPQSPGELFF.

In nucleotides, the CDR3 is TGTGCCTGGAGGGGGCGAACGAAGCACTATGGCTACACCTTC. Translated, it gives CAWRGRTKHYGYTF. This sequence joins TRBV30 and TRBJ1-2; D is possibly TRBD1 (5 bases). There are 14 residues in the CDR3. V was shortened by 3 bases and J by 3 bases, with 14 bases between the two germline ends. In germline, CDR1 is GTSNPN, CDR2 SVGIG (reference sequence).